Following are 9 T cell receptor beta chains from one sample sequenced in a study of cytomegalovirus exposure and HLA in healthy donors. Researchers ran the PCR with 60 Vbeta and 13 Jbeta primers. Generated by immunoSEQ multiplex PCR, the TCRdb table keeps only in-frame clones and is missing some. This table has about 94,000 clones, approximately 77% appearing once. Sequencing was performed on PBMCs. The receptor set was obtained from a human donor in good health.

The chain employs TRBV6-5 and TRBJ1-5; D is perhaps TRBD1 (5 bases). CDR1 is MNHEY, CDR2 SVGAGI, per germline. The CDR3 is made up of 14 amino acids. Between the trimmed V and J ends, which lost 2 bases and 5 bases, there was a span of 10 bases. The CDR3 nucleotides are TGTGCCAGCAGTTACGGAGGGGAGGATCAGCCCCAGCATTTT. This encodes CASSYGGEDQPQHF.

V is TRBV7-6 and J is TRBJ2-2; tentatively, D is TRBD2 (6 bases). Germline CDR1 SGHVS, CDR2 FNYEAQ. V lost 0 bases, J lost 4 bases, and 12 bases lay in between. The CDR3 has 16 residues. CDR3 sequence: CASSLAGSGVTGELFF. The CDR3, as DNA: TGTGCCAGCAGCTTAGCGGGATCGGGGGTCACCGGGGAGCTGTTTTTT. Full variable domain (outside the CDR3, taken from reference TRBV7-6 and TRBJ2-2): GAGVSQSPRYKVTKRGQDVALRCDPISGHVSLYWYRQALGQGPEFLTYFNYEAQQDKSGLPNDRFSAERPEGSISTLTIQRTEQRDSAMYRCASSLAGSGVTGELFFGEGSRLTVL.

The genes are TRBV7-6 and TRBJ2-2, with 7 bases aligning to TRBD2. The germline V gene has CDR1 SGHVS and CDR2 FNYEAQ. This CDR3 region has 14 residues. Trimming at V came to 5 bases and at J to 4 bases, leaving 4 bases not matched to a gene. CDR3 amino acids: CASSQTSPTGELFF. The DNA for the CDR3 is TGTGCCAGCAGCCAGACTAGCCCCACCGGGGAGCTGTTTTTT.

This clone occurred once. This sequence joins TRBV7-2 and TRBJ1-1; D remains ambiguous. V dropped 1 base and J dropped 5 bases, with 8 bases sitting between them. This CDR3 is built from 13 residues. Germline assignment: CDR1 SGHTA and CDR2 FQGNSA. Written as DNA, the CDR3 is TGTGCCAGCAGCTTAGTAAGTCAGACTGAAGCTTTCTTT. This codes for CASSLVSQTEAFF.

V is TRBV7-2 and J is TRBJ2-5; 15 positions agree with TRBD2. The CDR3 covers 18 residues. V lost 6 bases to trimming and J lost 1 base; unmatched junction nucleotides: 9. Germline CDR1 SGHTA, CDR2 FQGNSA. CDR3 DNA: TGTGCCAGCAGTCCTCCGGGACTAGCGGGAGGCCTCCAAGAGACCCAGTACTTC. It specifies CASSPPGLAGGLQETQYF.

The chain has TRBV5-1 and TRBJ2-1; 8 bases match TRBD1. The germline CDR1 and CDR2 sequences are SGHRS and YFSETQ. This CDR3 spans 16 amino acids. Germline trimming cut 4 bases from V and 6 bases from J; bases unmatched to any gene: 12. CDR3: CASSHQQGDGFNEQFF. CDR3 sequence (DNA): TGCGCCAGCAGCCACCAACAGGGGGACGGATTCAATGAGCAGTTCTTC.

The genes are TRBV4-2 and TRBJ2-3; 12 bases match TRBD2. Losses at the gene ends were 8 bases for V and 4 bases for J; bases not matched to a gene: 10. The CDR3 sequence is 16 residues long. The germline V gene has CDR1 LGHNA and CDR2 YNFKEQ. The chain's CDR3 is CASLAGASGGADTQYF. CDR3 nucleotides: TGTGCCAGCCTAGCGGGGGCTAGCGGGGGGGCAGATACGCAGTATTTT.

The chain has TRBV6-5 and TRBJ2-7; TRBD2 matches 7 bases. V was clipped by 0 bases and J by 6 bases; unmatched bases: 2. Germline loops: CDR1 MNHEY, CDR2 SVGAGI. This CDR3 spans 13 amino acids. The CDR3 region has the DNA TGTGCCAGCAGTTACTCAGGCGGGAGCGAGCAGTACTTC. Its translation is CASSYSGGSEQYF.

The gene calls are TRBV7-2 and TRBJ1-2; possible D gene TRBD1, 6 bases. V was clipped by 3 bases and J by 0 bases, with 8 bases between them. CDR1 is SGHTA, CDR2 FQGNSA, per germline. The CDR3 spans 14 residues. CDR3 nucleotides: TGTGCCAGCAGCTTTCGGACAGCTAACTATGGCTACACCTTC. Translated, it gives CASSFRTANYGYTF. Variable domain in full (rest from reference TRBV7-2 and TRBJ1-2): GAGVSQSPSNKVTEKGKDVELRCDPISGHTALYWYRQSLGQGLEFLIYFQGNSAPDKSGLPSDRFSAERTGGSVSTLTIQRTQQEDSAVYLCASSFRTANYGYTFGSGTRLTVV.